The rows below give T cell receptor beta chains drawn from one sample of a study of blood T cell repertoires in COVID-19. Method: immunoSEQ multiplex PCR; TCRdb's copy keeps in-frame clones and lacks some. The sample holds fewer than 350,000 clones, 90% seen once. The sequenced sample was PBMCs or T cells enriched from blood (not recorded which). The receptors stem from a woman younger than 30 with acute COVID-19. Both conserved end residues are part of each CDR3. A D gene is named only where the DNA matches it firmly. Not every row has a clone size; where given, it reads once, few, many or a size class.

abundance: .
j_gene: TRBJ2-7
v_gene: TRBV3-1/TRBV3-2
d_gene: TRBD2
CDR3aa: CASSPTAGRTYEQYF
CDR3nt: TGTGCCAGCAGCCCGACAGCGGGGAGAACCTACGAGCAGTACTTC

abundance: once
j_gene: TRBJ1-4
v_gene: TRBV7-8
d_gene: .
CDR3aa: CASSPRAGRGNEKLFF
CDR3nt: TGTGCCAGCAGCCCGCGGGCCGGGAGAGGGAATGAAAAACTGTTTTTT

abundance: .
j_gene: TRBJ2-7
v_gene: TRBV7-9
d_gene: .
CDR3aa: CASSPSYRDSYEQYF
CDR3nt: TGTGCCAGCAGCCCCTCCTACAGGGATTCCTACGAGCAGTACTTC

abundance: .
j_gene: TRBJ1-4
v_gene: TRBV29-1
d_gene: TRBD1
CDR3aa: CSVDRGPLNEKLFF
CDR3nt: TGCAGCGTAGACAGGGGGCCCCTTAATGAAAAACTGTTTTTT

abundance: .
j_gene: TRBJ2-1
v_gene: TRBV4-3
d_gene: .
CDR3aa: CASSRLGLNHNEQFF
CDR3nt: TGCGCCAGCAGCCGATTGGGACTCAACCACAATGAGCAGTTCTTC

abundance: .
j_gene: TRBJ2-3
v_gene: TRBV29-1
d_gene: TRBD2
CDR3aa: CSAEGLAGTDTQYF
CDR3nt: TGCAGCGCTGAAGGACTAGCGGGAACAGATACGCAGTATTTT

abundance: .
j_gene: TRBJ1-4
v_gene: TRBV12-2
d_gene: .
CDR3aa: CASRLVPADYEKLFF
CDR3nt: TGTGCAAGTCGCTTAGTACCGGCGGATTATGAAAAACTGTTTTTT

abundance: .
j_gene: TRBJ1-2
v_gene: TRBV21-1
d_gene: .
CDR3aa: CASSKAAGEATF
CDR3nt: TGTGCCAGCAGCAAAGCGGCGGGCGAGGCCACCTTC

abundance: .
j_gene: TRBJ1-1
v_gene: TRBV7-2
d_gene: .
CDR3aa: CASSLLMAGAGAFF
CDR3nt: TGTGCCAGCAGCTTACTGATGGCAGGGGCGGGAGCTTTCTTT

abundance: .
j_gene: TRBJ2-5
v_gene: TRBV11-2
d_gene: TRBD2
CDR3aa: CASSPGGGLAGRETQYF
CDR3nt: TGTGCCAGCAGCCCAGGAGGAGGACTAGCGGGACGGGAGACCCAGTACTTC

abundance: .
j_gene: TRBJ1-1
v_gene: TRBV9
d_gene: TRBD1
CDR3aa: CASSGDSGTEAFF
CDR3nt: TGTGCCAGCAGCGGGGACAGCGGGACTGAAGCTTTCTTT

abundance: .
j_gene: TRBJ2-7
v_gene: TRBV20-1
d_gene: .
CDR3aa: CSASKGLSYEQYF
CDR3nt: TGCAGTGCTAGTAAAGGACTGTCCTACGAGCAGTACTTC

abundance: .
j_gene: TRBJ2-3
v_gene: TRBV24-1
d_gene: .
CDR3aa: CATSESLASTDTQYF
CDR3nt: TGTGCCACCAGTGAGTCTCTAGCCTCCACAGATACGCAGTATTTT

abundance: .
j_gene: TRBJ1-5
v_gene: TRBV14
d_gene: TRBD1
CDR3aa: CASSQRLRDRSGNQPQHF
CDR3nt: TGTGCCAGCAGCCAACGACTCCGGGACAGGTCGGGGAATCAGCCCCAGCATTTT

abundance: .
j_gene: TRBJ2-3
v_gene: TRBV25-1
d_gene: .
CDR3aa: CASMTTGTQYF
CDR3nt: TGTGCCAGCATGACTACAGGGACGCAGTATTTT

abundance: .
j_gene: TRBJ1-2
v_gene: TRBV3-1/TRBV3-2
d_gene: TRBD1
CDR3aa: CASSQVKSGTGPYGYTF
CDR3nt: TGTGCCAGCAGCCAAGTTAAATCCGGGACAGGGCCCTATGGCTACACCTTC

abundance: .
j_gene: TRBJ1-4
v_gene: TRBV5-1
d_gene: TRBD1
CDR3aa: CASRTGGGEKLFF
CDR3nt: TGCGCCAGCAGGACAGGGGGCGGTGAAAAACTGTTTTTT

abundance: once
j_gene: TRBJ2-5
v_gene: TRBV11-1
d_gene: .
CDR3aa: CASSLELGGGRETQYF
CDR3nt: TGTGCCAGCAGCTTAGAGTTAGGGGGAGGGCGAGAGACCCAGTACTTC

abundance: .
j_gene: TRBJ2-1
v_gene: TRBV19
d_gene: TRBD1
CDR3aa: CASSIDPGQSYNEQFF
CDR3nt: TGTGCCAGTAGTATAGATCCGGGACAGTCCTACAATGAGCAGTTCTTC

abundance: .
j_gene: TRBJ1-6
v_gene: TRBV5-1
d_gene: TRBD1
CDR3aa: CASSGTGGEGSPLHF
CDR3nt: TGCGCCAGCAGCGGAACAGGGGGTGAGGGTTCACCCCTCCACTTT

abundance: few
j_gene: TRBJ2-7
v_gene: TRBV6-6
d_gene: .
CDR3aa: CASSSIEQYF
CDR3nt: TGTGCCAGCAGTTCCATCGAGCAGTACTTC

abundance: .
j_gene: TRBJ1-1
v_gene: TRBV28
d_gene: .
CDR3aa: CASSSGQFEAFF
CDR3nt: TGTGCCAGCAGTTCCGGACAGTTTGAAGCTTTCTTT

abundance: .
j_gene: TRBJ1-5
v_gene: TRBV6-5
d_gene: .
CDR3aa: CASSRDPNQPQHF
CDR3nt: TGTGCCAGCAGCAGGGATCCCAATCAGCCCCAGCATTTT

abundance: .
j_gene: TRBJ2-7
v_gene: TRBV19
d_gene: .
CDR3aa: CASMSRVSSEQYF
CDR3nt: TGTGCCAGTATGTCCAGGGTATCATCCGAGCAGTACTTC

abundance: once
j_gene: TRBJ1-5
v_gene: TRBV3-1/TRBV3-2
d_gene: TRBD1
CDR3aa: CASSQGHGFGTGSNQPQHF
CDR3nt: TGTGCCAGCAGCCAAGGGCACGGGTTCGGGACAGGGAGCAATCAGCCCCAGCATTTT

abundance: .
j_gene: TRBJ1-4
v_gene: TRBV4-3
d_gene: TRBD1
CDR3aa: CASSVDRTTTNEKLFF
CDR3nt: TGCGCCAGCAGCGTGGACAGGACAACAACTAATGAAAAACTGTTTTTT

abundance: .
j_gene: TRBJ2-1
v_gene: TRBV19
d_gene: TRBD1
CDR3aa: CASRRQGSSYNEQFF
CDR3nt: TGTGCCAGTAGGAGACAGGGCAGCTCCTACAATGAGCAGTTCTTC

abundance: .
j_gene: TRBJ1-4
v_gene: TRBV3-1/TRBV3-2
d_gene: TRBD1
CDR3aa: CASSQRYTGAPGGNEKLFF
CDR3nt: TGTGCCAGCAGCCAACGCTACACGGGGGCACCAGGGGGTAATGAAAAACTGTTTTTT

abundance: .
j_gene: TRBJ2-7
v_gene: TRBV6-5
d_gene: .
CDR3aa: CASSYDREEPYEQYF
CDR3nt: TGTGCCAGCAGTTACGACAGGGAGGAACCCTACGAGCAGTACTTC

abundance: .
j_gene: TRBJ2-7
v_gene: TRBV5-1
d_gene: TRBD2
CDR3aa: CASKVLAGGSYEQYF
CDR3nt: TGCGCCAGCAAAGTCTTAGCGGGAGGCTCCTACGAGCAGTACTTC

abundance: .
j_gene: TRBJ1-5
v_gene: TRBV18
d_gene: .
CDR3aa: CASSPDRLLYSNQPQHF
CDR3nt: TGTGCCAGCTCACCCGACCGACTACTATATAGCAATCAGCCCCAGCATTTT

abundance: few
j_gene: TRBJ2-1
v_gene: TRBV29-1
d_gene: .
CDR3aa: CSAKWSSYNEQFF
CDR3nt: TGCAGCGCCAAATGGAGCTCCTACAATGAGCAGTTCTTC

abundance: few
j_gene: TRBJ2-6
v_gene: TRBV3-1/TRBV3-2
d_gene: .
CDR3aa: CASSQNGGSGANVLTF
CDR3nt: TGTGCCAGCAGCCAAAACGGAGGCTCTGGGGCCAACGTCCTGACTTTC

abundance: .
j_gene: TRBJ2-1
v_gene: TRBV24-1
d_gene: .
CDR3aa: CATSEPGLNNEQFF
CDR3nt: TGTGCCACCAGTGAGCCGGGACTCAACAATGAGCAGTTCTTC

abundance: .
j_gene: TRBJ1-5
v_gene: TRBV4-1
d_gene: .
CDR3aa: CASSHATGGNQPQHF
CDR3nt: TGCGCCAGCAGCCACGCAACGGGGGGCAATCAGCCCCAGCATTTT

abundance: .
j_gene: TRBJ1-1
v_gene: TRBV5-8
d_gene: .
CDR3aa: CASSLVPGIEAFF
CDR3nt: TGTGCCAGCAGCTTGGTCCCAGGTATCGAAGCTTTCTTT